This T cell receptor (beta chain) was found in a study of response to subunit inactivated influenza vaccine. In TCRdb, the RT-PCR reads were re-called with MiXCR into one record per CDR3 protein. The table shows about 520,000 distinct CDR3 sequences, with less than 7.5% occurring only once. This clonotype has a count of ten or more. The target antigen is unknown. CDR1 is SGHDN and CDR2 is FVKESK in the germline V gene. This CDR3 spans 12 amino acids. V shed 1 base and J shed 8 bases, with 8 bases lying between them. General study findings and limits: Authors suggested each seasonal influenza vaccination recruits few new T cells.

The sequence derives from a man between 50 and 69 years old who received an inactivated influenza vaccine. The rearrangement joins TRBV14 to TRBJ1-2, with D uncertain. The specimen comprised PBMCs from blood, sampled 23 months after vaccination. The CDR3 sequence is CASSQVDWGYTF. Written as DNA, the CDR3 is TGTGCCAGCAGCCAAGTGGACTGGGGCTACACCTTC. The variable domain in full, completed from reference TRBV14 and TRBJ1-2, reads EAGVTQFPSHSVIEKGQTVTLRCDPISGHDNLYWYRRVMGKEIKFLLHFVKESKQDESGMPNNRFLAERTGGTYSTLKVQPAELEDSGVYFCASSQVDWGYTFGSGTRLTVV.